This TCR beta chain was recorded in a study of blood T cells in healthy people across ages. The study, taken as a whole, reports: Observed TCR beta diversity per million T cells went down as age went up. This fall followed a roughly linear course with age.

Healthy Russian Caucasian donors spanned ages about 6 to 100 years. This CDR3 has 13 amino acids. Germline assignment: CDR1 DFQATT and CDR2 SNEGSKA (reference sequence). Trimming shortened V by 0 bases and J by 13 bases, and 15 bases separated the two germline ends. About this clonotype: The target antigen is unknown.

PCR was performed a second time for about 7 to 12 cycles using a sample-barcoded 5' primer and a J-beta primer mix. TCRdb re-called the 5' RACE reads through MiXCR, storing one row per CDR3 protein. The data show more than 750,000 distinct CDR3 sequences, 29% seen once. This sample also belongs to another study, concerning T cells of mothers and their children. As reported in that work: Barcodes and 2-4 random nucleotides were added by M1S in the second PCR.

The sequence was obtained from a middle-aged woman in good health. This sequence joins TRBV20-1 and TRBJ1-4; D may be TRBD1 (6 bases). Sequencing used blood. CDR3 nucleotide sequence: TGCAGTGCTAGAGATCCAGGGGAGAGAAGACTGTTTTTT. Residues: CSARDPGERRLFF.